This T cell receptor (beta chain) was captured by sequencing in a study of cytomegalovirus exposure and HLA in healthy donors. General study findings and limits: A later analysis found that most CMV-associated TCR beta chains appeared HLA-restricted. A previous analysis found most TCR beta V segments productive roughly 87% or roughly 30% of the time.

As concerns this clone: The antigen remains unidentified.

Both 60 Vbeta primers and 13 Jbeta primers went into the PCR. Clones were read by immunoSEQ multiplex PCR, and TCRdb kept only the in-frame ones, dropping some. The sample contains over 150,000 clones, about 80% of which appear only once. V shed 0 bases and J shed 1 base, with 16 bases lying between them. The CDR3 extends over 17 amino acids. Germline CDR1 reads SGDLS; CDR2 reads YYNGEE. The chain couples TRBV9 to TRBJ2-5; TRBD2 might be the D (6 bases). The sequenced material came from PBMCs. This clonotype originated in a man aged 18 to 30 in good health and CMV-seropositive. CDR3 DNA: TGTGCCAGCAGCGTAGGGTTTGGCGGGGACGTCCAAGAGACCCAGTACTTC. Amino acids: CASSVGFGGDVQETQYF.